This TCR beta chain comes out of a study of T cells expressing NK-cell markers. As for the study in general: Cells sorted as CD3+CD56+NKG2C+, CD3+CD56+NKG2C- and CD3+CD56-NKG2C+ T cells supplied the TCR beta repertoires. Of eight sequenced donors, seven were HCMV-seropositive and one HCMV-seronegative.

Following a re-call of the 5' RACE reads, TCRdb has one entry per CDR3 protein and lacks DNA. This sample lists some 300,000 distinct CDR3 sequences; its ten largest clones have under 0.5%. Study observations and caveats: These clonotypes also led the CD3+CD56-NKG2C+ fraction in a handful of donors. The contribution of dominant NKG2C+ clonotypes to CD8+ T cells in six donors was 1.0-7.0%.

The CDR3 consists of 15 residues. Of note for this clonotype: Its specificity is not known.

The V call is TRBV12-3 or TRBV12-4, the J call TRBJ1-4; TCRdb indicates TRBD1, and absent DNA this call remains unverified. The TCR originated in a man between 18 and 29 years old in good health. Material: blood T cells: a sorted CD56 or NKG2C T cell subset, CD4+ or CD8+ T cells, or bulk PBMC T cells (not recorded which). The CDR3 sequence is CASSFLAGGERKLFF.